A single sample gave rise to the 5 T cell receptor beta chains below, sequenced in a study of human T cells and chemical hapten exposure. Indicated time point: patch test 1, 2 weeks after DPC sensitization. Stated treatment: therapeutic diphenylcyclopropenone sensitization with weekly scalp DPC. TCRdb used MiXCR to reprocess the RACE reads, holding one entry per CDR3 protein. This sample carries 71,000 or so distinct CDR3 sequences, around 9.5% of them seen once, and the ten largest clones take 3.3%. This sample comprised whole blood, obtained in connection with sensitization to the hapten diphenylcyclopropenone (DPC). These receptors came from a woman aged 40 to 50 with alopecia areata. Some clones in this sample may be carry-over from other donors' samples.

This clonotype was seen at least ten times. V and J are TRBV7-9 and TRBJ1-1, with D uncertain. The ends were cut back, 6 bases at V and 8 bases at J, with 10 bases in the middle. The CDR3 loop spans 11 amino acids. Germline CDR1 reads SEHNR; CDR2 reads FQNEAQ (reference sequence). The DNA of the CDR3 is TGTGCCAGCAGTTCGTCCCCCGAAGCTTTCTTT. It codes for CASSSSPEAFF.

With respect to this clonotype: This may come from a read error, since a much larger clone is one base off. The CDR3 bases are TGTGTCAGCAAAGGACATAACACTGAAGCTTTCTTT. The encoded protein is CVSKGHNTEAFF. The genes are TRBV2 and TRBJ1-1; tentatively, D is TRBD1 (5 bases). Germline CDR1 SNHLY, CDR2 FYNNEI. The CDR3 is made up of 12 amino acids.

This clonotype showed up many times. The chain joins TRBV27 to TRBJ1-1; D is possibly TRBD1 (6 bases). Germline CDR1 is MNHEY and CDR2 is SMNVEV (reference sequence). The V and J ends lost 2 bases and 7 bases respectively, with 11 bases between them. The CDR3 loop spans 13 amino acids. The CDR3 DNA follows: TGTGCCAGCAGTTTAGGGGGCTCGATTGAAGCTTTCTTT. Its protein product is CASSLGGSIEAFF.

This clonotype was observed at least ten times. The V gene is TRBV6-2 or TRBV6-3, the J gene TRBJ1-1; D is ambiguous. The ends were cut back, 5 bases at V and 1 base at J, with 17 bases in the middle. The CDR3 consists of 16 residues. Germline V gene lookup returns CDR1 MNHEY and CDR2 SVGEGT. The CDR3 here is CASSHPPTVGNTEAFF. The CDR3, as DNA: TGTGCCAGCAGTCACCCGCCTACAGTGGGGAACACTGAAGCTTTCTTT.

V and J are TRBV7-9 and TRBJ1-2, with TRBD1 matching over 12 bases. Germline lookup yields CDR1 SEHNR and CDR2 FQNEAQ (reference sequence). The CDR3 extends over 19 amino acids. V lost 5 bases and J lost 4; bases outside the gene matches: 17. CDR3 amino acids: CASSPTLLGQGAKGYGYTF. DNA of the CDR3: TGTGCCAGCAGCCCTACCCTTCTGGGACAGGGGGCGAAGGGCTATGGCTACACCTTC.